The TCR beta chain under discussion was sequenced for a study of cytomegalovirus exposure and HLA in healthy donors. Findings of the study overall: Upon later analysis, HLA-associated TCR beta chains proved more clonally expanded than other, equally common chains.

Of note for this clone: Its antigen remains unidentified.

PCR primers comprised 60 Vbeta and 13 Jbeta primers. Assay used: immunoSEQ multiplex PCR; TCRdb lists only in-frame clones, some missing. The sample has around 150,000 clones; roughly 70% are singletons. CDR3 size: 14 residues. Germline V CDR1 and CDR2: SGHDN, FVKESK. V lost 1 base, J lost 5 bases, and 2 bases stayed unmatched. These donors counted as nominally healthy when sampled, but unrecorded immune exposures were likely. V gene TRBV14 combines with J gene TRBJ1-2, with 9 bases that match TRBD1. This TCR was sampled from a young woman in good health and CMV-seronegative. Sequences were obtained from PBMCs. This CDR3 reads CASSQGGTGYGYTF. CDR3 nucleotides: TGTGCCAGCAGCCAAGGTGGGACAGGGTATGGCTACACCTTC.